Shown below are 17 T cell receptor beta chains from a single sample sequenced in a study of prognosis after radiotherapy for stage I lung cancer. The study amplified the TCR beta CDR3 region from genomic DNA. This amplification was carried out by two rounds of multiplex PCR. Specific primers for each TRBV and TRBJ gene were what first-round PCR used. TCRdb redid the calling of the multiplex PCR reads with MiXCR, one entry per CDR3 protein. The table lists 59,000 or so distinct CDR3 sequences, approximately 26% of them singletons. The sequences come from PBMCs, collected before or after stereotactic body radiation therapy (not recorded which). These receptors were taken from a donor over 45 with non-small cell lung cancer.

A note on this clonotype: Since a much larger clone is just one base distant, this may be a read error. The rearrangement uses TRBV28 and TRBJ1-2; unclear D gene. CDR1 is MDHEN and CDR2 is SYDVKM in the germline V gene. There are 13 residues in the CDR3. CDR3 bases: TGTGCCAGCAGTTTATTCGGGGAGGATGGCTACGCCTTC. Amino acids: CASSLFGEDGYAF.

Worth noting for this clonotype: It may be a read error: a sequence one base away is much more abundant. The chain uses TRBV2 and TRBJ2-1; 14 positions match TRBD2. This CDR3 has 14 amino acids. CDR1 and CDR2 (germline): SNHLY, FYNNEI. The ends lost 7 bases at V and 12 bases at J; junction bases unmatched: 8. The CDR3 loop is CASKTSGGASGQFF. In nucleotides, the CDR3 is TGTGCCAGCAAGACTAGCGGGGGGGCCAGTGGGCAGTTCTTC.

This clonotype was seen repeatedly, ten times or more. This rearrangement joins TRBV3-1 to TRBJ1-3; D is undetermined. Germline V gene lookup returns CDR1 LGHDT and CDR2 YNNKEL (reference sequence). The CDR3 covers 17 residues. V gave up 1 base and J gave up 0 bases, with 13 bases separating them. The CDR3 is CASSQASRLISGNTIYF. Written as DNA, the CDR3 is TGTGCCAGCAGCCAAGCGAGCAGGCTCATCTCTGGAAACACCATATATTTT.

Ten or more counts support this clonotype. This chain connects TRBV20-1 to TRBJ2-5, with D perhaps TRBD1 or TRBD2 (5 bases each). Germline lookup yields CDR1 DFQATT and CDR2 SNEGSKA (reference sequence). The CDR3 spans 11 residues. V dropped 8 bases and J dropped 3 bases, with 10 bases sitting between them. In DNA form, the CDR3 reads TGCAGTACGGGGCGAGAAGAGACCCAGTACTTC. Amino acids: CSTGREETQYF.

This clonotype has only a few counts. The chain combines TRBV3-1 with TRBJ1-4; no clear D. Germline loops: CDR1 LGHDT, CDR2 YNNKEL (reference sequence). Trimming left V 0 bases short and J 0 bases short, with 14 bases between. This CDR3 has 18 amino acids. The CDR3 DNA reads TGTGCCAGCAGCCAAGATCGCGTAATTTTTGCAACTAATGAAAAACTGTTTTTT. Amino acid sequence: CASSQDRVIFATNEKLFF.

This chain joins TRBV12-3 or TRBV12-4 and TRBJ2-1, with D perhaps assigned TRBD1 or TRBD2 (7 bases each). This CDR3 comprises 14 residues. Between the trimmed V and J ends, which lost 5 bases and 4 bases, there was a span of 12 bases. The CDR3 DNA reads as TGTGCCAGCAGTATTCAGGGGGGGTACAATGAGCAGTTCTTC. Translation: CASSIQGGYNEQFF.

This chain uses TRBV6-1 with TRBJ1-1, with 7 bases identical to TRBD1. The germline V gene encodes CDR1 MNHNS and CDR2 SASEGT. This CDR3 has 16 amino acids. V gave up 4 bases and J gave up 7 bases; unmatched junction bases: 15. CDR3 in DNA: TGTGCCAGCAGTGTAAGACAGGGAGATGTTTACAATGAAGCTTTCTTT. Its translation: CASSVRQGDVYNEAFF.

This clonotype was seen at least ten times. The rearrangement links TRBV6-2 or TRBV6-3 to TRBJ2-1; D unclear. The V end lost 6 bases, the J end lost 8 bases, and 17 bases lay between the germline ends. CDR1 is MNHEY, CDR2 SVGEGT, per germline. The CDR3 runs to 14 residues. The CDR3 sequence is CASSANILGYEQFF. The CDR3 DNA follows: TGTGCCAGCAGCGCAAATATTCTAGGCTATGAGCAGTTCTTC.

Many counts were recorded for this clonotype. In DNA, the CDR3 is TGTGCCAGCAGCTTCGGACAGGGGGAGACCCAGTACTTC. Translated: CASSFGQGETQYF. The rearrangement links TRBV11-2 to TRBJ2-5; 9 nucleotides line up with TRBD1. CDR3 length: 13 residues. The V segment lost 3 bases and the J segment 5 bases; nucleotides outside the gene matches: 1. Germline V gene sequence: CDR1 SGHAT, CDR2 FQNNGV.

The sample holds many counts of this clonotype. The chain couples TRBV2 to TRBJ1-3; D not certain. CDR1 is SNHLY and CDR2 is FYNNEI in the germline V gene. The CDR3 is 14 amino acids. The V gene lost 7 bases and the J gene lost 8 bases, with 18 bases spanning the gap. DNA for the CDR3: TGTGCCAGCAAATTTAGGGCTCAAAGGGACACCATATATTTT. It translates to CASKFRAQRDTIYF.

In this sample, this clonotype turned up many times. J is TRBJ2-1 and V is TRBV6-1; D may correspond to TRBD1 or TRBD2 (6 bases each). Per the germline V gene, CDR1 is MNHNS and CDR2 is SASEGT. Trimming left V 4 bases short and J 6 bases short, with 13 bases between. The CDR3 contains 14 residues. The CDR3 DNA reads as TGTGCCAGCAGTGCACAGGGAGGTGGCAATGAGCAGTTCTTC. Its protein is CASSAQGGGNEQFF.

V usage is TRBV20-1 and J usage is TRBJ2-5, with TRBD1 identical over 7 bases. Germline-derived CDR1 and CDR2 are DFQATT and SNEGSKA (reference sequence). Germline trimming cut 4 bases from V and 10 bases from J; bases unmatched to any gene: 18. The CDR3 covers 15 residues. CDR3 protein: CSATRRDRAFGSQYF. The CDR3 region has the DNA TGCAGTGCTACGAGGAGAGACAGGGCGTTTGGGAGCCAGTACTTC.

This clonotype was picked up many times. The chain has TRBV28 and TRBJ1-1; D remains unclear. With 3 bases removed from V and 3 bases from J, the gap between germline ends came to 8 bases. This CDR3 is built from 13 residues. Germline CDR1 and CDR2: MDHEN and SYDVKM. In DNA form, the CDR3 reads TGTGCCAGCAGTTTCGGCTGGTACACTGAAGCTTTCTTT. It translates to CASSFGWYTEAFF.

Regarding this clonotype: This likely stems from a read error, as it lies one base from a far larger clone. V and J are TRBV7-2 and TRBJ1-2; TRBD1 aligns across 8 bases. CDR3 size: 13 residues. Germline lookup yields CDR1 SGHTA and CDR2 FQGNSA. In nucleotides, the CDR3 is TGTGCCAGCAGCTTATCGACAGGGGATGGCTACATCTTC. Protein sequence: CASSLSTGDGYIF.

On this clonotype: Just one base apart from a much larger clone, this may be a read error. V and J are TRBV29-1 and TRBJ1-2, with D unresolved. Trimming removed 4 bases from V and 2 bases from J, with 8 bases in between. This CDR3 region has 12 residues. Germline assignment: CDR1 SQVTM and CDR2 ANQGSEA. CDR3 sequence: CSVGVKNYGYTF. In DNA, the CDR3 is TGCAGCGTTGGTGTCAAGAACTATGGCTACACCTTC.

This clonotype was seen many times. The DNA of the CDR3 is TGCGCCAGCAGCTTGTGGGGCGCAGGGGGCAATCAGCCCCAGCATTTT. It specifies CASSLWGAGGNQPQHF. The V call is TRBV5-1, the J call TRBJ1-5; perhaps TRBD1 as D (6 bases). The CDR3 length is 16 residues. With 1 base removed from V and 2 bases from J, the gap between germline ends came to 13 bases. The germline gives CDR1 SGHRS, CDR2 YFSETQ. Full variable domain (rest looked up from reference TRBV5-1 and TRBJ1-5): KAGVTQTPRYLIKTRGQQVTLSCSPISGHRSVSWYQQTPGQGLQFLFEYFSETQRNKGNFPGRFSGRQFSNSRSEMNVSTLELGDSALYLCASSLWGAGGNQPQHFGDGTRLSIL.

This clonotype has only a few counts. A single base separates this from a much larger clone, so it may be a read error. The chain links TRBV6-5 to TRBJ1-2, with D hard to call. The V end was cut by 0 bases, the J end by 12 bases, with 23 bases between. Germline values: CDR1 MNHEY, CDR2 SVGAGI. The CDR3 spans 16 residues. This CDR3 is CASSYSIEAGAYDHTF. The CDR3 region has the DNA TGTGCCAGCAGTTACTCTATTGAGGCCGGAGCTTATGACCACACCTTC.